The clone carrying this T cell receptor beta chain was seen a single time. This record comes from a study of blood T cell repertoires in COVID-19. As for the study in general: Whether acute or convalescent, the COVID-19 samples came from the United States, Italy and Spain. T cells, B-cell-depleted T cells, or PBMCs provided the cDNA or gDNA that served as material.

Per the authors' pipeline: Nucleated cell counts were estimated from reference gene primer amplification. TCRdb's copy holds only in-frame clones and misses some; the assay was immunoSEQ multiplex PCR. The DNA gave D and trimming, while V, J and clone size come from that table. Of roughly 120,000 clones listed, about 87% are singletons. Trimming at V came to 1 base and at J to 6 bases, leaving 6 bases not matched to a gene. Germline assignment: CDR1 SEHNR and CDR2 FQNEAQ (reference sequence). The CDR3 has 16 residues. The sample was peripheral blood. The TCR was taken from a woman between 45 and 65 years old with acute or convalescent COVID-19. V is TRBV7-9 and J is TRBJ2-2; 9 nucleotides line up with TRBD1. The CDR3 here is CASSLGPDRGSGELFF. The CDR3 DNA is TGTGCCAGCAGCTTAGGTCCGGACAGGGGTTCCGGGGAGCTGTTTTTT.